Below, 2 T cell receptor beta chains from the same sample are listed, as sequenced in a study of T cells after yellow fever vaccination. One entry per CDR3 protein results from TCRdb running MiXCR on the 5' RACE reads. The top ten hold about 25% of the sample, which has about 310,000 distinct CDR3 sequences, approximately 3.9% seen once. Sequencing was performed on PBMCs, taken on the day of the yellow fever booster vaccination. These receptor sequences come from a man between 18 and 29 years old who received the YFV17D yellow fever vaccine.

The chain links TRBV5-8 to TRBJ1-2; D is uncertain. Trimming shortened V by 4 bases and J by 9 bases, and 19 bases separated the two germline ends. Germline CDR1 SGHTS, CDR2 YDEGEE. This CDR3 has 14 residues. CDR3 sequence: CASSLSHSSGSYTF. CDR3 nucleotides: TGTGCCAGCAGCCTATCCCACAGTAGCGGAAGCTACACCTTC.

This clonotype was found a few times. The chain recombines TRBV29-1 with TRBJ1-5, with unresolved D. Trimming removed 5 bases at V and 7 bases at J, with 15 bases between. The CDR3 totals 13 residues. Germline V gives CDR1 SQVTM, CDR2 ANQGSEA. This CDR3 reads CSVSGGPGQPQHF. The CDR3, as DNA: TGCAGCGTTTCTGGCGGACCTGGGCAGCCCCAGCATTTT.